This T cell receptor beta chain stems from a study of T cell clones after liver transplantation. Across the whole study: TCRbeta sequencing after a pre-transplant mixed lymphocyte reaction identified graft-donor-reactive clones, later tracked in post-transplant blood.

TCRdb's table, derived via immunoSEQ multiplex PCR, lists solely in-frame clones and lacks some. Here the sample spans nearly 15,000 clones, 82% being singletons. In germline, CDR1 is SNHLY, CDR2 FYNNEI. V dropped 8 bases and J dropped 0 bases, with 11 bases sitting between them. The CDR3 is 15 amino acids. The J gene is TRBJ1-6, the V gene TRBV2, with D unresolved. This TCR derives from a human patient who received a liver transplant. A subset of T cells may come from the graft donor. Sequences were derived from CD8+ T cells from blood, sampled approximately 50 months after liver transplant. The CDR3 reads CASPQDDSYNSPLHF. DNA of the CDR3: TGTGCCAGCCCCCAGGACGACTCCTATAATTCACCCCTCCACTTT.